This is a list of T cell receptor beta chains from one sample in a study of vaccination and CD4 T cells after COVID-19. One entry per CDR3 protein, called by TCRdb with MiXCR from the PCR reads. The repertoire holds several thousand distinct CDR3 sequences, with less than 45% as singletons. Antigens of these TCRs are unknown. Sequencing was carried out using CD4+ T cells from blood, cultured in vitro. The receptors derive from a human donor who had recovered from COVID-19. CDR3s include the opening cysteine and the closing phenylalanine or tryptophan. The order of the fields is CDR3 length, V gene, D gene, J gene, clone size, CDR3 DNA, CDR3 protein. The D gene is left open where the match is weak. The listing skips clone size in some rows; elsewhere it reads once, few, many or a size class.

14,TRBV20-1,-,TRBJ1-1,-,TGCAGTGCTAGCATACGGGCGCTTGGCACTGAAGCTTTCTTT,CSASIRALGTEAFF
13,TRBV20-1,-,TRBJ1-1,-,TGCACTCTGGGGGCACAGGGTAACACTGAAGCTTTCTTT,CTLGAQGNTEAFF
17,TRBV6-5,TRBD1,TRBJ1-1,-,TGTGCCAGCAGTTACTCGATAAGTACAGGGGAGGGCACTGAAGCTTTCTTT,CASSYSISTGEGTEAFF
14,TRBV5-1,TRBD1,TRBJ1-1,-,TGCGCCAGCAGCTGGGGACAGGGAGGCACTGAAGCTTTCTTT,CASSWGQGGTEAFF
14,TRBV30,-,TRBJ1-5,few,TGTGCCTGGAGTGTTGGACAGCTCAATCAGCCCCAGCATTTT,CAWSVGQLNQPQHF
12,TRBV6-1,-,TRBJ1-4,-,TGTGCCAGCAGCCGATCTAATGAAAAACTGTTTTTT,CASSRSNEKLFF
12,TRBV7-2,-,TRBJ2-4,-,TGTGCCAGCAGCGATAGGATTAACATTCAGTACTTC,CASSDRINIQYF
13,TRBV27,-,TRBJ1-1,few,TGTGCCAGCAGTTTAGGGGCGGACACTGAAGCTTTCTTT,CASSLGADTEAFF
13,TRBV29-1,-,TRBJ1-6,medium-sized,TGCAGCGTTGGAGGCAGTAATAATTCACCCCTCCACTTT,CSVGGSNNSPLHF
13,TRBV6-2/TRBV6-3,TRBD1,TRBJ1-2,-,TGTGCCAGCAGGTCGACAGGGAACTATGGCTACACCTTC,CASRSTGNYGYTF
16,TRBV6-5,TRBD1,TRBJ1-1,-,TGTGCCAGCAGATACCCGGGACAGGGGGAGAACACTGAAGCTTTCTTT,CASRYPGQGENTEAFF
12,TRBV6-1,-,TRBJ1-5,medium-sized,TGTGCCAGCAGTGAAGGCAATCAGCCCCAGCATTTT,CASSEGNQPQHF
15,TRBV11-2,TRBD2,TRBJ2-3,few,TGTGCCAGCAGCGCTCTAGCGGGGGGAAGGGATACGCAGTATTTT,CASSALAGGRDTQYF
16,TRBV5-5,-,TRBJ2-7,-,TGTGCCAGCAGCTTGGGAGGCGCACAGGGATCCTACGAGCAGTACTTC,CASSLGGAQGSYEQYF
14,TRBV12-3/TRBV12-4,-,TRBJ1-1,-,TGTGCCAGCACCAACCTACTGGGGAGCACTGAAGCTTTCTTT,CASTNLLGSTEAFF
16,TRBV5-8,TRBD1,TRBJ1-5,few,TGTGCCAGCACCAAAGACCAGGGGGGGTCGAATCAGCCCCAGCATTTT,CASTKDQGGSNQPQHF
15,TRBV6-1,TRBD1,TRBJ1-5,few,TGTGCCAGCAGAACCGGGACAGGGGACAATCAGCCCCAGCATTTT,CASRTGTGDNQPQHF
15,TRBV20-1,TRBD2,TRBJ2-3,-,TGCAGTGCTCTCCCCGCGGGGGGGATCACAGATACGCAGTATTTT,CSALPAGGITDTQYF
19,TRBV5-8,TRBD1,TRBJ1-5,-,TGTGCCAGCAGCCCCGGGACAGGGGTAACTCGGGTCGGCAATCAGCCCCAGCATTTT,CASSPGTGVTRVGNQPQHF
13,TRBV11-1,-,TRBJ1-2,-,TGTGCCAGCAGCCCCGGAGGAACCTATGGCTACACCTTC,CASSPGGTYGYTF
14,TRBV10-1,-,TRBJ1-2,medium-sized,TGCGCCAGCAGTGAGTCCAACCGGTCCTGGGGCTACACCTTC,CASSESNRSWGYTF
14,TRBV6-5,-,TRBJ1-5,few,TGTGCCAGCAGTTACTCGCGGGGACTGGGGGCCCAGCATTTT,CASSYSRGLGAQHF
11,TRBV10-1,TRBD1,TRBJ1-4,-,TGCGCCGGGACAGGGTACGAAAAACTGTTTTTT,CAGTGYEKLFF
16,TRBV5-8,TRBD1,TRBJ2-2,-,TGTGCCAGCAGCTATGGGTTACAGGGGTATGCCGGGGAGCTGTTTTTT,CASSYGLQGYAGELFF
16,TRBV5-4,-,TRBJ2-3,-,TGTGCCAGCAGCTTGGAAGGACGGACTAGCACAGATACGCAGTATTTT,CASSLEGRTSTDTQYF
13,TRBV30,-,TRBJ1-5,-,TGTGCCTGGAGTGCGCAGGGGAATCAGCCCCAGCATTTT,CAWSAQGNQPQHF
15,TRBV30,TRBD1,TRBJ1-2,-,TGTGCCTGGTGGGACAGGGTAAAGTCGAACTATGGCTACACCTTC,CAWWDRVKSNYGYTF
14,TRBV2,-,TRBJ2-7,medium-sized,TGTGCCAGCAGTCCGGGACAACGACGCTACGAGCAGTACTTC,CASSPGQRRYEQYF
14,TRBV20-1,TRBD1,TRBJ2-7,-,TGCAGTGCTAGTCCCCCAGGGGGCTACTACGAGCAGTACTTC,CSASPPGGYYEQYF
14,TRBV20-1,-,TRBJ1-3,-,TGCAGTGCTAGAGCCCCAAGCTCTGGAAACACCATATATTTT,CSARAPSSGNTIYF
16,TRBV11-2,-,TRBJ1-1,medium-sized,TGTGCCAAGGGCTACGGGGTTACAGTACAGAACACTGAAGCTTTCTTT,CAKGYGVTVQNTEAFF
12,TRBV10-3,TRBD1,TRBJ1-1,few,TGTGCCATCACAGACAGGGCCACTGAAGCTTTCTTT,CAITDRATEAFF
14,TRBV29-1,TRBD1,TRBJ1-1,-,TGCAGCGTTATACAGGGGTTTTGGAACACTGAAGCTTTCTTT,CSVIQGFWNTEAFF
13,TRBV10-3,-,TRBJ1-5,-,TGTGCCATCAGTGAGGGCCCAGGAGCCCCCCAGCATTTT,CAISEGPGAPQHF
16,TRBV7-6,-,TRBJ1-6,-,TGTGCCAGCAGCTTATCCGGACCTATCTATAATTCACCCCTCCACTTT,CASSLSGPIYNSPLHF
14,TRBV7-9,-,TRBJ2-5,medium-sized,TGTGCCAGCAGCTTAGCGTCCGGGCAAGAGACCCAGTACTTC,CASSLASGQETQYF
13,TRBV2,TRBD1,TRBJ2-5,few,TGTGCCAGCAGTGGGGCAGGGGGAAAGACCCAGTACTTC,CASSGAGGKTQYF
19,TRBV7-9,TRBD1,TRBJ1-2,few,TGTGCCAGCAGCTGGGAGGGGCCGGGACAGGGAAAGAGAGACTATGGCTACACCTTC,CASSWEGPGQGKRDYGYTF
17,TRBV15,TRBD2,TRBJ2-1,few,TGTGCCACCAGCAGAGATCGTAGCGGGGTCGGTGACAATGAGCAGTTCTTC,CATSRDRSGVGDNEQFF
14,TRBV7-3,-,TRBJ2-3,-,TGTGCCAGCAGCTTATCGCCCTCGGGAGATACGCAGTATTTT,CASSLSPSGDTQYF
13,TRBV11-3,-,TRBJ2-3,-,TGTGCCAGCAGCCAAAATTATCGAGATACGCAGTATTTT,CASSQNYRDTQYF